This T cell receptor (beta chain) was sequenced during a study of blood T cells in healthy people across ages. Primed by a sample-barcoded 5' primer and a J-beta primer mix, a second PCR proceeded for roughly 7 to 12 cycles. TCRdb itself ran the 5' RACE reads through MiXCR, one entry per CDR3 protein. The sample includes approximately 1,000,000 distinct CDR3 sequences, roughly two fifths seen only once; the top ten take roughly 13%. This clonotype was observed a few times. V lost 4 bases and J 4 bases, leaving 14 bases between the germline ends. The CDR3 sequence is 15 residues long. From germline, CDR1 is MGHDK and CDR2 SYGVNS.

This TCR was sampled from a man aged 18-30 years in good health. The genes are TRBV25-1 and TRBJ2-4, with TRBD1 as a possible D gene (6 bases). The sample consisted of blood. CDR3 nucleotides: TGTGCCAGCAGTGGTTCCCATAGGGGGAAAAACATTCAGTACTTC. Encoded protein: CASSGSHRGKNIQYF.